These 27 T cell receptor beta chains were all obtained from the same sample, sequenced in a study of shared T cell receptors in the human thymus. Produced via immunoSEQ multiplex PCR; TCRdb's table is partial and in-frame only. The table shows hundreds of thousands of clones, with roughly 86% occurring only once. These data were likewise used in another study, on human thymus T cells.

The sequenced sample consisted of thymocytes. The receptors were sampled from a boy in the first two years of life with a congenital heart defect.

This clone showed up just once. This chain joins TRBV19 and TRBJ2-2, with a tentative D call TRBD2 (6 bases). Trimming removed 2 bases at V and 4 bases at J, with 11 bases between. This CDR3 is built from 15 residues. Germline V gene lookup returns CDR1 LNHDA and CDR2 SQIVND (reference sequence). CDR3 amino acids: CASSIRAGGTGELFF. CDR3 bases: TGTGCCAGTAGTATAAGGGCCGGGGGCACCGGGGAGCTGTTTTTT.

This chain links TRBV6-1 with TRBJ2-7; D remains ambiguous. This CDR3 region has 14 residues. Germline V lookup: CDR1 MNHNS, CDR2 SASEGT. V gave up 7 bases and J gave up 0 bases, with 13 bases separating them. The CDR3 is CASNSAGSSYEQYF. The CDR3 DNA reads as TGTGCCAGCAACTCAGCAGGTTCCTCCTACGAGCAGTACTTC.

The V gene is TRBV2, the J gene TRBJ2-3; no clear D gene. CDR3 length equals 13 residues. The V end lost 10 bases, the J end lost 0 bases, and 11 bases lay between the germline ends. Germline V gives CDR1 SNHLY, CDR2 FYNNEI. The CDR3 region is CATRVLSTDTQYF. In DNA, the CDR3 is TGTGCCACCCGGGTCCTCAGCACAGATACGCAGTATTTT.

This chain connects TRBV28 to TRBJ2-7; no clear D gene. In germline, CDR1 is MDHEN, CDR2 SYDVKM. The V end lost 8 bases, the J end lost 1 base, and 18 bases lay between the germline ends. The CDR3 runs 15 residues. CDR3 in DNA: TGTGCCAGCCAACCGAAGGAAATGCGGTCCTACGAGCAGTACTTC. Amino acids: CASQPKEMRSYEQYF.

V and J are TRBV7-2 and TRBJ1-3, with D possibly matching TRBD1 (6 bases). Germline-derived CDR1 and CDR2 are SGHTA and FQGNSA. The CDR3 covers 15 residues. Deletions cut 1 base from V and 2 bases from J, with 9 bases between. In nucleotides, the CDR3 is TGTGCCAGCAGCTTAGTGGGGGCGGCTGGAAACACCATATATTTT. It is translated as CASSLVGAAGNTIYF.

The rearrangement links TRBV19 to TRBJ1-5; D is unresolved. CDR1 is LNHDA, CDR2 SQIVND, per germline (reference sequence). Trimming pared 2 bases from V and 0 bases from J, leaving 11 bases between. The CDR3 length is 16 residues. The CDR3: CASSIKISHSNQPQHF. CDR3 DNA sequence: TGTGCCAGTAGTATAAAAATCAGTCATAGCAATCAGCCCCAGCATTTT. Together with reference TRBV19 and TRBJ1-5, the CDR3 gives the full variable domain: DGGITQSPKYLFRKEGQNVTLSCEQNLNHDAMYWYRQDPGQGLRLIYYSQIVNDFQKGDIAEGYSVSREKKESFPLTVTSAQKNPTAFYLCASSIKISHSNQPQHFGDGTRLSIL.

The V and J genes are TRBV21-1 and TRBJ2-2; the table's D call of TRBD1 was not tested on the DNA. TRBV21-1 is a recognized pseudogene. The CDR3 contains 17 residues. CDR3 in DNA: TGTGCCAGCAGCAAAAGGTACGGAACAGGCGAAACCGGGGAGCTGTTTTTT. Protein sequence: CASSKRYGTGETGELFF.

The rearrangement uses TRBV5-6 and TRBJ2-2, with 12 bases lining up with TRBD2. The J segment lost 5 bases and the V segment lost 0 bases, leaving 11 bases of the junction unmatched. The CDR3 covers 19 residues. Germline V lookup: CDR1 SGHDT, CDR2 YYEEEE. CDR3 in DNA: TGTGCCAGCAGCTTGGCCAAATCCGGACTAGCGGGGAGGACCGGGGAGCTGTTTTTT. The encoded protein is CASSLAKSGLAGRTGELFF.

J is TRBJ2-7 and V is TRBV19; D possibly corresponds to TRBD1 (6 bases). The CDR3 runs to 12 residues. CDR1 and CDR2 from the germline V gene are LNHDA and SQIVND (reference sequence). V shed 4 bases and J shed 7 bases, with 11 bases lying between them. Here the CDR3 reads CASSTRTAEQYF. The CDR3 DNA follows: TGTGCCAGTAGTACTCGGACAGCTGAGCAGTACTTC.

The chain combines TRBV20-1 with TRBJ1-3; no clear D. The CDR3 consists of 11 residues. V lost 5 bases and J lost 4, with 6 bases in between. The germline V gene has CDR1 DFQATT and CDR2 SNEGSKA (reference sequence). Here the CDR3 reads CSALGGNTIYF. The CDR3 nucleotides are TGCAGTGCTCTCGGGGGAAACACCATATATTTT.

The chain couples TRBV6-4 to TRBJ2-1, with 7 bases aligning to TRBD2. Germline CDR1 is MRHNA and CDR2 is SNTAGT. The CDR3 totals 17 residues. V lost 7 bases, J lost 2 bases, and 14 bases stayed unmatched. The CDR3 DNA sequence: TGTGCCAGCACCCATTTTGGAGCGGGGTCCCCCTACAATGAGCAGTTCTTC. Its translation: CASTHFGAGSPYNEQFF.

The V and J genes are TRBV27 and TRBJ1-1, with 9 bases lining up with TRBD1. Germline assignment: CDR1 MNHEY and CDR2 SMNVEV (reference sequence). J lost 0 bases, V lost 5 bases, and 4 bases had no gene match. This CDR3 has 15 amino acids. CDR3 amino acids: CASSPGQGMNTEAFF. DNA of the CDR3: TGTGCCAGCAGTCCGGGACAGGGAATGAACACTGAAGCTTTCTTT.

This sequence joins TRBV10-1 and TRBJ2-1; the D gene is possibly TRBD2 (6 bases). Germline CDR1 WNHNN, CDR2 SYGVQD (reference sequence). CDR3 length: 14 amino acids. With 3 bases removed from V and 0 bases from J, the gap between germline ends came to 6 bases. The CDR3 DNA sequence: TGCGCCAGCAGTGACGGGAGCTCCTACAATGAGCAGTTCTTC. Its protein product is CASSDGSSYNEQFF.

This chain joins TRBV9 and TRBJ1-6; D is perhaps TRBD1 (6 bases). Germline V gene data show CDR1 as SGDLS and CDR2 as YYNGEE. V was cut by 0 bases and J by 7 bases, with 14 bases left in between. CDR3 length: 16 amino acids. The CDR3 reads CASSVEKHRENSPLHF. The CDR3 DNA reads as TGTGCCAGCAGCGTAGAAAAGCACAGGGAGAATTCACCCCTCCACTTT.

In its sample, this clone was seen once. The chain recombines TRBV5-1 with TRBJ1-2; a weak D match, TRBD1 (5 bases). CDR1 is SGHRS, CDR2 YFSETQ, per germline. V was cut by 4 bases and J by 4 bases, with 14 bases left in between. The CDR3 has 14 residues. CDR3 in amino acids: CASSTEGTPYGYTF. As DNA, the CDR3 is TGCGCCAGCAGCACGGAGGGGACCCCCTATGGCTACACCTTC.

This clone was counted once. Other DNA sequences of this sample code for an identical CDR3. CDR3 sequence reads: CASSRIRGLAGETKETQYF. CDR3 in DNA: TGCGCCAGCAGCCGAATTCGGGGACTAGCGGGAGAGACCAAAGAGACCCAGTACTTC. The chain employs TRBV4-3 and TRBJ2-5; 14 bases match TRBD2. The CDR3 runs 19 residues. The ends lost 4 bases at V and 3 bases at J; junction bases unmatched: 13. Germline V gene sequence: CDR1 LGHNA, CDR2 YSLEER.

With regard to this clone: Sequence at one end of the junction differs from germline and may be a read error. The same CDR3 is also encoded by other DNA sequences in this sample. V usage is TRBV5-6 and J usage is TRBJ1-6; D is perhaps TRBD1 (6 bases). CDR1 and CDR2 from the germline V gene are SGHDT and YYEEEE. CDR3 length: 14 amino acids. The CDR3 region has the DNA TGTGCCAGCAGCTTAGGACAGTATAATTCCCCCCTCCACTTT. Residues: CASSLGQYNSPLHF. Full variable domain (remainder filled in from reference TRBV5-6 and TRBJ1-6): DAGVTQSPTHLIKTRGQQVTLRCSPKSGHDTVSWYQQALGQGPQFIFQYYEEEERQRGNFPDRFSGHQFPNYSSELNVNALLLGDSALYLCASSLGQYNSPLHFGNGTRLTVT.

This chain joins TRBV29-1 and TRBJ2-2; 7 nucleotides match TRBD1. V was clipped by 5 bases and J by 5 bases; unmatched bases: 11. The CDR3 extends over 15 amino acids. Germline-derived CDR1 and CDR2 are SQVTM and ANQGSEA. CDR3 coding DNA: TGCAGCGTTCATGACAGGGCCGAACAGACCGGGGAGCTGTTTTTT. It is translated as CSVHDRAEQTGELFF.

The chain employs TRBV7-2 and TRBJ2-7; the D is unclear. V gave up 1 base and J gave up 6 bases, with 10 bases separating them. The CDR3 loop spans 13 amino acids. Germline-derived CDR1 and CDR2 are SGHTA and FQGNSA. CDR3 nucleotides: TGTGCCAGCAGCTTAGATGTTTTCAGCGAGCAGTACTTC. This encodes CASSLDVFSEQYF. The whole variable domain, remainder taken from reference TRBV7-2 and TRBJ2-7, is GAGVSQSPSNKVTEKGKDVELRCDPISGHTALYWYRQSLGQGLEFLIYFQGNSAPDKSGLPSDRFSAERTGGSVSTLTIQRTQQEDSAVYLCASSLDVFSEQYFGPGTRLTVT.

This chain links TRBV5-6 with TRBJ2-1; D perhaps matches TRBD1 (5 bases). The CDR3 sequence is 13 residues long. V lost 6 bases, J lost 11 bases, and 18 bases lay in between. The germline CDR1 and CDR2 sequences are SGHDT and YYEEEE. The CDR3 is CASTVPGAFQQFF. The CDR3 coding sequence is TGTGCCAGCACCGTCCCTGGGGCATTCCAGCAGTTCTTC.

This clone was detected only a few times. The chain has TRBV10-2 and TRBJ1-2; a weak D match, TRBD1 (5 bases). Germline V lookup: CDR1 WSHSY, CDR2 SAAADI. The V and J ends lost 3 bases and 4 bases respectively, with 9 bases between them. The CDR3 loop spans 13 amino acids. The CDR3 nucleotides are TGCGCCAGCAGTGATCACAGGAGCTATGGCTACACCTTC. Translation gives CASSDHRSYGYTF.

This chain uses TRBV18 with TRBJ2-5, with 7 positions matching TRBD1. Germline-derived CDR1 and CDR2 are KGHSH and LQKENI. The CDR3 has 15 residues. With 4 bases clipped from V and 2 bases from J, the junction kept 7 bases outside the gene matches. CDR3 region: CASSQRRDRQETQYF. DNA of the CDR3: TGTGCCAGCTCACAGCGAAGGGACAGACAAGAGACCCAGTACTTC.

The genes are TRBV5-1 and TRBJ1-3; 11 bases map to TRBD1. CDR3 length: 15 residues. CDR1 and CDR2 (germline): SGHRS, YFSETQ. With V trimmed by 4 bases and J by 3 bases, 3 bases remained unmatched. For the CDR3, the DNA is TGCGCCAGCAGCGGGGGACAGGGGGATGGAAACACCATATATTTT. Translating it yields CASSGGQGDGNTIYF. The full variable domain, its missing parts supplied by reference TRBV5-1 and TRBJ1-3, is KAGVTQTPRYLIKTRGQQVTLSCSPISGHRSVSWYQQTPGQGLQFLFEYFSETQRNKGNFPGRFSGRQFSNSRSEMNVSTLELGDSALYLCASSGGQGDGNTIYFGEGSWLTVV.

CDR3 in DNA: TGTGCCAGCAGCCAAGAACACCTCTACGAGCAGTACTTC. Its protein product is CASSQEHLYEQYF. V gene TRBV4-2 combines with J gene TRBJ2-7; D ambiguous. V lost 0 bases and J 3 bases, leaving 6 bases between the germline ends. This CDR3 is built from 13 residues. The germline CDR1 and CDR2 sequences are LGHNA and YNFKEQ.

V is TRBV5-1 and J is TRBJ2-7; D is unresolved. V lost 3 bases and J lost 2, with 12 bases in between. The CDR3 is 14 amino acids. Germline lookup yields CDR1 SGHRS and CDR2 YFSETQ. CDR3 protein: CASSYSPGTYEQYF. The CDR3 DNA reads as TGCGCCAGCAGCTATAGTCCCGGTACCTACGAGCAGTACTTC.

The chain recombines TRBV13 with TRBJ2-3; TRBD1 agrees at 7 bases. CDR1 and CDR2 from the germline V gene are PRHDT and FYEKMQ (reference sequence). The CDR3 consists of 13 residues. The trim removed 8 bases at V and 1 base at J, leaving 3 bases unmatched. The CDR3 DNA reads as TGTGCCAGCCGGCAGGGGGGCACAGATACGCAGTATTTT. This sequence encodes CASRQGGTDTQYF.

In its sample, this clone was seen once. The chain carries TRBV6-5 and TRBJ1-1, with 8 nucleotides matching TRBD1. The CDR3 runs to 14 residues. Germline V CDR1 and CDR2: MNHEY, SVGAGI. The J segment lost 9 bases and the V segment lost 7 bases, leaving 13 bases of the junction unmatched. DNA for the CDR3: TGTGCCAGCACCACGACAGGGGAGGGGTCAAAAGCTTTCTTT. Its translation: CASTTTGEGSKAFF.